This paragraph covers one T cell receptor (beta chain) sequence. The target antigen is unknown. The CDR3 spans 18 residues. CDR1 is SGHTA, CDR2 FQGTGA, per germline. Trimming pared 2 bases from V and 0 bases from J, leaving 14 bases between. Stimulation used approximately 9.6 ug/mL lysate from CMV-infected fibroblasts. CD40L/CD69 double-negative CD45RO-high memory CD4+ T cells were collected. These data are taken from a study of persistence of HIV-infected CD4 T cells. This was the immunoSEQ version 4 assay in survey mode. Repertoires were generated with immunoSEQ multiplex PCR, while TCRdb's copy carries only in-frame clones and drops some. The table shows more than 30,000 clones, with roughly 82% occurring only once.

This receptor was taken from an adult woman with HIV who was CMV-seropositive. The chain is built from TRBV7-3 and TRBJ2-6; D perhaps matches TRBD1 (5 bases). Sequences were derived from CD4+ T cells sorted from PBMCs after approximately 20-hour stimulation, sampled from a patient who received antiretroviral therapy. The CDR3 here is CASSLHRQPYSGANVLTF. Here the CDR3 DNA reads TGTGCCAGCAGCTTACACAGGCAACCTTACTCTGGGGCCAACGTCCTGACTTTC.